The present TCR beta chain was sequenced within a study of beta chain features in type 1 diabetes. Study-wide findings and caveats: There was a moderate but significant shortening of TCRB CDR3s in all four CD4+ subsets of Type 1 diabetes patients.

Deletions cut 0 bases from V and 4 bases from J, with 8 bases between. CDR1 and CDR2 from the germline V gene are SGDLS and YYNGEE. The CDR3 contains 14 residues. Expressed TCRB transcripts were sequenced because the isolated RNA had all been reverse transcribed beforehand. Assay: immunoSEQ multiplex PCR; the TCRdb copy retains only in-frame clones and omits some. The repertoire holds about 150,000 clones, with about 13% as singletons. A word on this clone: Its matching antigen is unknown.

What was sequenced was central memory CD4+ T cells from blood. The chain joins TRBV9 to TRBJ2-1; D remains ambiguous. This TCR was sampled from a man between 18 and 29 years old with type 1 diabetes. The CDR3 protein is CASSVVSAYNEQFF. CDR3 coding DNA: TGTGCCAGCAGCGTAGTTTCAGCTTACAATGAGCAGTTCTTC.